This TCR beta chain was sequenced in a study of cytomegalovirus exposure and HLA in healthy donors. The V and J ends lost 3 bases and 4 bases respectively, with 12 bases between them. The CDR3 is 15 residues long. The V gene's germline CDR1 is LNHDA and CDR2 SQIVND (reference sequence). Sequenced by immunoSEQ multiplex PCR; TCRdb stores in-frame clones only, minus some. The repertoire includes roughly 71,000 clones, 94% of them detected once, and 0.55% to 0.8% sits in the top ten. V is TRBV19 and J is TRBJ1-4; no firm D call. Source material: PBMCs. The sequence derives from a woman under 30 in good health and CMV-seronegative. The CDR3, as DNA: TGTGCCAGTAGTATGCGGTCGGGAGATAATGAAAAACTGTTTTTT. Protein: CASSMRSGDNEKLFF.